This T cell receptor beta chain was found in a study of T cells in narcolepsy. Study-wide background: Patients with NT1 or NT2 and healthy control donors were enrolled. Study results and caveats: Some memory CD4+ repertoires had no autoreactive clone sequences. HCRT-specific and TRIB2-specific autoreactive clonotypes appeared among same-patient CSF and blood CD4+ clonotypes.

Per germline, CDR1 LNHNV and CDR2 YYDKDF (reference sequence). The CDR3 covers 15 residues. V dropped 0 bases and J dropped 6 bases, with 14 bases sitting between them. This clone occurred once. Its cognate antigen is unknown. TCRdb's copy holds only in-frame clones and misses some; the assay was immunoSEQ multiplex PCR. This sample yields 30,000 to 45,000 clones, of which roughly 87% are seen a single time; more than 0.65% belongs to the top ten. The sequenced material came from CD45RA- memory CD4+ T cells from PBMCs. The source of this sequence is a human donor with narcolepsy. The V and J genes are TRBV15 and TRBJ1-2, with TRBD1 as a possible D gene (5 bases). CDR3 DNA sequence: TGTGCCACCAGCAGAGATCGAGGGGATAAGGATGGCTACACCTTC. It codes for CATSRDRGDKDGYTF.